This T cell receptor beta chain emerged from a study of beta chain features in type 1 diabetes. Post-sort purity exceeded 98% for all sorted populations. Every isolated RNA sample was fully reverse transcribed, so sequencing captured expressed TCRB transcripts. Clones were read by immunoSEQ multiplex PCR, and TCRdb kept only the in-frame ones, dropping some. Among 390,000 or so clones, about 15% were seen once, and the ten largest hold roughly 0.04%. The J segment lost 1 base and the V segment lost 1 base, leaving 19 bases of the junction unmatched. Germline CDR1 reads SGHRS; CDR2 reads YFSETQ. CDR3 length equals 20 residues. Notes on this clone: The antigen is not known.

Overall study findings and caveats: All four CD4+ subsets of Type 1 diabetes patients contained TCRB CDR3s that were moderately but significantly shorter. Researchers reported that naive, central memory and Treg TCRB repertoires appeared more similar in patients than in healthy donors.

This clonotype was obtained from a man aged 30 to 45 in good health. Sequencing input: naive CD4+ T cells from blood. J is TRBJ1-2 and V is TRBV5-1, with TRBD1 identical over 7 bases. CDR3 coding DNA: TGCGCCAGCAGCTTGCGCCCTCACGACCTAAACCGGGACAGTAACTATGGCTACACCTTC. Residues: CASSLRPHDLNRDSNYGYTF.